A selection of T cell receptor beta chains follows, all from one sample in a study of shared clonotypes between healthy human individuals. TCRdb keeps only in-frame clones here, not all; method: immunoSEQ multiplex PCR. The sample carries roughly 810,000 clones, roughly 96% recorded once. Sequenced sample: naive CD8+ T cells sorted from blood. These receptors were taken from a man under 40 in good health. CDR3s include the opening cysteine and the closing phenylalanine or tryptophan. The order of the fields is J gene, V gene, D gene, clone size, CDR3 DNA, CDR3 protein. D genes are given only for firm matches. Only part of the rows carry a size: once, few, many, or a class if the clone is expanded.

>TRBJ2-1|TRBV11-1|.|.
TGTGCCAGCACTTGGATTTTGGAGGGGTCCTACAATGAGCAGTTCTTC
CASTWILEGSYNEQFF
>TRBJ1-2|TRBV10-2|.|.
TGCGCCAGCAGTGAGGGCGGGTGGGGCTATGGCTACACCTTC
CASSEGGWGYGYTF
>TRBJ2-1|TRBV12-5|.|.
TGTGCTAGTGGTTCGGTCACAGGGAAGTACAATGAGCAGTTCTTC
CASGSVTGKYNEQFF
>TRBJ2-1|TRBV7-8|TRBD2|.
TGTGCCAGCAGCTTGCTAGCGGGAGGGTACAATGAGCAGTTCTTC
CASSLLAGGYNEQFF
>TRBJ2-5|TRBV15|TRBD2|.
TGTGCCACCAGCAGGGGGCGGGGGGCGCAAGAGACCCAGTACTTC
CATSRGRGAQETQYF
>TRBJ2-7|TRBV11-2|.|.
TGTGCCAGCAGCACAGGAGGGGGACAGCTAGGGCAGTACTTC
CASSTGGGQLGQYF
>TRBJ2-5|TRBV11-1|.|.
TGTGCCAGCAGCTTATCCCGACCCTTTCTACACCAAGAGACCCAGTACTTC
CASSLSRPFLHQETQYF
>TRBJ1-5|TRBV4-1|.|.
TGCGCCAGCAGCCAAGGTGGGGAGGATCAGCCCCAGCATTTT
CASSQGGEDQPQHF
>TRBJ1-4|TRBV2|TRBD1|.
TGTGCCAGCAGTGAAGTGGGGAGGTGGGTTGACAGGGCCGCCGGGGGACTGTTTTTT
CASSEVGRWVDRAAGGLFF
>TRBJ2-2|TRBV27|.|once
TGTGCCAGCAGTTTTAAAAGCACCGGGGAGCTGTTTTTT
CASSFKSTGELFF
>TRBJ2-3|TRBV28|.|.
TGTGCCAGCAGTTCTACAGGGATCACAGATACGCAGTATTTT
CASSSTGITDTQYF
>TRBJ2-7|TRBV7-9|TRBD2|.
TGTGCCAGCAGCTTTCCCCCGGGACTAACTTCCTACGAGCAGTACTTC
CASSFPPGLTSYEQYF
>TRBJ2-3|TRBV25-1|.|once
TGTGCCAGCAGTGAAGTGGGTTACCCAGATACGCAGTATTTT
CASSEVGYPDTQYF
>TRBJ2-3|TRBV10-2|.|.
TGCGCCAGCAGGGCTCCCAGTCTCACAGATACGCAGTATTTT
CASRAPSLTDTQYF
>TRBJ1-5|TRBV28|.|.
TGTGCCAGCAGTACGGATGATCAGCCCCAGCATTTT
CASSTDDQPQHF
>TRBJ2-1|TRBV11-2|TRBD2|.
TGTGCCAGCAGCTACATCAGGGGAGGGACTAGCTACAATGAGCAGTTCTTC
CASSYIRGGTSYNEQFF
>TRBJ2-1|TRBV11-2|.|.
TGTGCCAGCAGCTCGTGGACTCTCGACAATGAGCAGTTCTTC
CASSSWTLDNEQFF
>TRBJ2-5|TRBV6-5|.|.
TGTGCCAGCAGTTGGGGGGCCAAGCTAGGGACCCAGTACTTC
CASSWGAKLGTQYF
>TRBJ2-2|TRBV27|.|.
TGTGCCAGCAGTTTGGCAGGGAGAAACACCGGGGAGCTGTTTTTT
CASSLAGRNTGELFF
>TRBJ2-5|TRBV6-6|.|.
TGTGCCAGCAGTTACGGAGGAGGGCGGGAAGAGACCCAGTACTTC
CASSYGGGREETQYF
>TRBJ2-7|TRBV7-9|TRBD2|few
TGTGCCAGCACCTCGACTAGCGGGACGGGTGAGCAGTACTTC
CASTSTSGTGEQYF
>TRBJ2-1|TRBV11-2|.|.
TGTGCCAGCAGCTTAACCCCCCCCGGGAATGAGCAGTTCTTC
CASSLTPPGNEQFF
>TRBJ2-7|TRBV6-5|.|.
TGTGCCAGCAGTTACTCGATAGGGAGTGAGCAGTACTTC
CASSYSIGSEQYF
>TRBJ1-1|TRBV6-6|.|.
TGTGCCAGCAGTGCCCGGGTGGATGCCACTGAAGCTTTCTTT
CASSARVDATEAFF
>TRBJ2-3|TRBV7-9|TRBD2|.
TGTGCCAGCAGCTCGGGACTAGCGGGAGTGCTACTAAGCACAGATACGCAGTATTTT
CASSSGLAGVLLSTDTQYF
>TRBJ2-7|TRBV7-9|.|.
TGTGCCAGCAGCTTAGTGAGGAGCTCCTACGAGCAGTACTTC
CASSLVRSSYEQYF
>TRBJ2-4|TRBV6-5|.|.
TGTGCCAGCAGCCTACAGGCCAAAAACATTCAGTACTTC
CASSLQAKNIQYF
>TRBJ1-5|TRBV4-1|.|.
TGCGCCAGCAGCCAAGAGTGGCAGAGCAATCAGCCCCAGCATTTT
CASSQEWQSNQPQHF
>TRBJ2-7|TRBV18|TRBD1|.
TGTGCCAGCTCACCACCGACAGGGCATTCCTACGAGCAGTACTTC
CASSPPTGHSYEQYF
>TRBJ2-7|TRBV4-1|TRBD2|.
TGCGCCAGCAGTCTTAGCGGGGGTTATCGCTACGAGCAGTACTTC
CASSLSGGYRYEQYF
>TRBJ2-7|TRBV27|TRBD1|.
TGTGCCAGCAGTCTCGTAGGGGACAGTTCCTACGAGCAGTACTTC
CASSLVGDSSYEQYF
>TRBJ2-2|TRBV18|.|.
TGTGCCAGCTCACCACCTGTACACCTGAACACCGGGGAGCTGTTTTTT
CASSPPVHLNTGELFF
>TRBJ1-5|TRBV6-5|TRBD1|.
TGTGCCAGCAGCCACAGGGGGACCAATCAGCCCCAGCATTTT
CASSHRGTNQPQHF
>TRBJ1-1|TRBV7-8|TRBD1|.
TGTGCCAGCAGCGGGACAGGACTCAACACTGAAGCTTTCTTT
CASSGTGLNTEAFF
>TRBJ2-1|TRBV7-9|TRBD1|.
TGTGCCAGCAGCTTGGACAGGGAGAGGAATGAGCAGTTCTTC
CASSLDRERNEQFF
>TRBJ2-1|TRBV5-4|.|.
TGTGCCAGCAGCTTGGATAGTTTTGAGCAGTTCTTC
CASSLDSFEQFF
>TRBJ1-5|TRBV11-2|.|.
TGTGCCAGCAGCTTAGGTCCCAACAGCGGTCAGCCCCAGCATTTT
CASSLGPNSGQPQHF
>TRBJ2-3|TRBV7-9|.|.
TGTGCCAGCAGCTCCCCCCGGGACTTTATCACAGATACGCAGTATTTT
CASSSPRDFITDTQYF
>TRBJ2-6|TRBV7-9|.|.
TGTGCCAGCAGCTTAGTTGGTAAGGGGCCCGGGGCCAACGTCCTGACTTTC
CASSLVGKGPGANVLTF
>TRBJ1-4|TRBV18|.|.
TGTGCCAGCTCAGGGGACTTACAGGGAAATGAAAAACTGTTTTTT
CASSGDLQGNEKLFF
>TRBJ2-7|TRBV7-2|.|.
TGTGCCAGCAGCTTAGAGGGACCCTGGAATCGGAACGACTTCGAGCAGTACTTC
CASSLEGPWNRNDFEQYF
>TRBJ2-2|TRBV14|.|.
TGTGCCAGCAGCCCTTCGGTAATACGGAACACCGGGGAGCTGTTTTTT
CASSPSVIRNTGELFF
>TRBJ2-5|TRBV2|.|.
TGTGCCAGCAGTGGGGCCGCCAGAGACCAAGAGACCCAGTACTTC
CASSGAARDQETQYF
>TRBJ1-5|TRBV27|.|.
TGTGCCAGCAGTCCTTCGGCAGGGGATAATTATCAGCCCCAGCATTTT
CASSPSAGDNYQPQHF
>TRBJ1-5|TRBV28|.|once
TGTGCCAGCACCCCGGTGGGCAATCAGCCCCAGCATTTT
CASTPVGNQPQHF
>TRBJ2-4|TRBV28|.|.
TGTGCCAGCACCGACGACAGAAACATTCAGTACTTC
CASTDDRNIQYF
>TRBJ1-1|TRBV9|.|.
TGTGCCAGCAGTATCGGATCGGGCACTGAAGCTTTCTTT
CASSIGSGTEAFF
>TRBJ2-1|TRBV18|.|.
TGTGCCAGCTCACCACCTCTAGCAGAAATTTACAATGAGCAGTTCTTC
CASSPPLAEIYNEQFF
>TRBJ2-7|TRBV27|.|.
TGTGCCAGCAGCCTGGTTGGGGCCCGGAGGGAGCAGTACTTC
CASSLVGARREQYF
>TRBJ2-1|TRBV4-2|TRBD2|.
TGTGCCAGCAGCCAAGGGCCTCTAGCGGGATTTACCTACAATGAGCAGTTCTTC
CASSQGPLAGFTYNEQFF
>TRBJ2-7|TRBV10-3|.|once
TGTGCCATCAGTGTCCGGACAAACTCCTACGAGCAGTACTTC
CAISVRTNSYEQYF
>TRBJ2-3|TRBV7-6|.|.
TGTGCCAGCAGCTTAGCTCCAAGGGGGGATACGCAGTATTTT
CASSLAPRGDTQYF
>TRBJ1-3|TRBV5-5|.|.
TGTGCCAGCAGCTTGGGTCGCTCTGGAAACACCATATATTTT
CASSLGRSGNTIYF
>TRBJ1-1|TRBV29-1|.|.
TGCAGCGTTTTCGGGGGGCTACGTGGCACTGAAGCTTTCTTT
CSVFGGLRGTEAFF